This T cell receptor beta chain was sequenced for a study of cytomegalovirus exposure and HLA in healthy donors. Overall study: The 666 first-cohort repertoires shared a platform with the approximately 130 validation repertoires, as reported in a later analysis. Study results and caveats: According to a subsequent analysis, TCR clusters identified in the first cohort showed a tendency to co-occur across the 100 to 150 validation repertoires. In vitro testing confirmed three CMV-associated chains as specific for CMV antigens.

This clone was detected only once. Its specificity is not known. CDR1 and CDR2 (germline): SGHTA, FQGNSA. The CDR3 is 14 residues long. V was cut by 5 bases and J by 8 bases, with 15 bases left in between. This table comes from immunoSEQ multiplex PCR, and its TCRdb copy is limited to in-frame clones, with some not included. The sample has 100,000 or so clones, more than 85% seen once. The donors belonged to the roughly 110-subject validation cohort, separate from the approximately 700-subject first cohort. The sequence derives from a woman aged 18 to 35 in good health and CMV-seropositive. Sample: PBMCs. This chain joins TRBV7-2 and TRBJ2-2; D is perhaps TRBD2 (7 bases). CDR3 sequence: CASSPGGREGELFF. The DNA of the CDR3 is TGTGCCAGCAGCCCCGGGGGGCGTGAGGGGGAGCTGTTTTTT.